A single sample gave rise to the 13 T cell receptor beta chains below, sequenced in a study of vaccination effects on CD4 cells after COVID-19. These receptors are not linked to any known antigen. Sequenced by immunoSEQ multiplex PCR; TCRdb stores in-frame clones only, minus some. The sample includes about 22,000 clones, about three quarters of them seen just once. Ahead of sequencing, the ViraFEST assay grew antigen-specific CD4+ T cells using viral peptide pools. Cells that had been cultured for approximately ten days were the source of isolated CD4+ T cells. Vaccinees lacked prior SARS-CoV-2 infection and tested negative for nucleocapsid antibodies. The sample in question was CD4+ T cells from PBMCs cultured with HCoV-NL63 spike peptides, obtained before COVID-19 vaccination. These receptors all stem from a human donor who received a COVID-19 vaccine.

This clone is a singleton in its sample. This chain links TRBV23-1 with TRBJ2-3; D is uncertain. TRBV23-1 carries the ORF label, with uncertain function. The CDR3 consists of 14 residues. V gave up 5 bases and J gave up 2 bases, with 11 bases separating them. As DNA, the CDR3 is TGCGCCAGCAGTTATAGGGCTCCCACAGATACGCAGTATTTT. Translation gives CASSYRAPTDTQYF.

The chain uses TRBV12-5 and TRBJ2-2; 11 nucleotides align to TRBD1. Germline V CDR1 and CDR2: LGHNT, FRNRAP. The CDR3 has 17 residues. With 1 base clipped from V and 3 bases from J, the junction kept 4 bases outside the gene matches. Written as DNA, the CDR3 is TGTGCTAGTGGTTTGGCGAGGACAGGGGGCCACACCGGGGAGCTGTTTTTT. Its translation is CASGLARTGGHTGELFF.

The chain joins TRBV29-1 to TRBJ1-1; D unresolved. The ends were cut back, 2 bases at V and 0 bases at J, with 1 base in the middle. Germline CDR1 SQVTM, CDR2 ANQGSEA. The CDR3 is made up of 11 amino acids. DNA for the CDR3: TGCAGCGTTGAACTGAACACTGAAGCTTTCTTT. Translated, it gives CSVELNTEAFF. The complete variable domain, with remaining parts taken from reference TRBV29-1 and TRBJ1-1, reads SAVISQKPSRDICQRGTSLTIQCQVDSQVTMMFWYRQQPGQSLTLIATANQGSEATYESGFVIDKFPISRPNLTFSTLTVSNMSPEDSSIYLCSVELNTEAFFGQGTRLTVV.

The chain is built from TRBV2 and TRBJ2-3; 9 bases map to TRBD2. The CDR3 contains 14 residues. CDR1 is SNHLY, CDR2 FYNNEI, per germline. The V gene end was trimmed by 4 bases and the J gene end by 6 bases; junction bases not matched to a gene: 5. This chain's CDR3 is CASSVAGGLDTQYF. The CDR3 DNA reads as TGTGCCAGCAGTGTTGCGGGAGGGTTGGATACGCAGTATTTT.

The chain carries TRBV27 and TRBJ2-4; TRBD1 agrees at 8 bases. The V gene's germline CDR1 is MNHEY and CDR2 SMNVEV (reference sequence). Trimming at V came to 4 bases and at J to 6 bases, leaving 5 bases not matched to a gene. This CDR3 has 14 amino acids. The CDR3 region is CASSSRGRINIQYF. In nucleotides, the CDR3 is TGTGCCAGCAGTTCCAGGGGGCGCATAAACATTCAGTACTTC.

Here the CDR3 DNA reads TGTGCCAGCAGCGTAGGTCCTAGCGGGAACTACAATGAGCAGTTCTTC. Its translation is CASSVGPSGNYNEQFF. The V gene is TRBV9, the J gene TRBJ2-1; 9 nucleotides align to TRBD2. Trimming cost V 0 bases and J 3 bases; bases outside gene matches: 4. This CDR3 is 16 amino acids long. In germline, CDR1 is SGDLS, CDR2 YYNGEE.

V is TRBV28 and J is TRBJ1-2; D is ambiguous. The V gene's germline CDR1 is MDHEN and CDR2 SYDVKM. The ends were cut back, 2 bases at V and 5 bases at J, with 9 bases in the middle. This CDR3 spans 13 amino acids. The chain's CDR3 is CASSLKGFYGYTF. CDR3 DNA: TGTGCCAGCAGTTTAAAGGGCTTTTATGGCTACACCTTC.

This chain uses TRBV5-4 with TRBJ1-4; TRBD1 might be the D (6 bases). The V end was cut by 4 bases, the J end by 7 bases, with 20 bases between. In germline, CDR1 is SGHNT, CDR2 YYREEE (reference sequence). The CDR3 is made up of 16 amino acids. The CDR3 sequence: CASSQSPGGRGEKLFF. CDR3 bases: TGTGCCAGCAGCCAAAGCCCCGGGGGGCGCGGTGAAAAACTGTTTTTT.

The chain is built from TRBV4-3 and TRBJ1-4; a possible D gene is TRBD1 (5 bases). The CDR3 totals 15 residues. Trimming took off 2 bases at V and 4 bases at J, with 11 bases between the two ends. Per the germline V gene, CDR1 is LGHNA and CDR2 is YSLEER. The DNA of the CDR3 is TGCGCCAGCAGCCAACTCGGGACCCTTAATGAAAAACTGTTTTTT. As protein: CASSQLGTLNEKLFF.

The gene calls are TRBV29-1 and TRBJ1-1; D remains unclear. The CDR3 is made up of 13 amino acids. V was shortened by 4 bases and J by 0 bases, with 9 bases between the two germline ends. Germline CDR1 and CDR2: SQVTM and ANQGSEA. In nucleotides, the CDR3 is TGCAGCGTTGTTCTCGGAATGAACACTGAAGCTTTCTTT. Protein: CSVVLGMNTEAFF.

The gene calls are TRBV3-1 (or the pseudogene TRBV3-2) and TRBJ2-5; D not resolved. This CDR3 is 12 amino acids long. Germline V gene lookup returns CDR1 LGHDT and CDR2 YNNKEL (reference sequence). Trimming shortened V by 1 base and J by 4 bases, and 4 bases separated the two germline ends. The CDR3 spells CASSQVLETQYF. The DNA of the CDR3 is TGTGCCAGCAGCCAAGTACTAGAGACCCAGTACTTC.

V and J are TRBV3-1 (or the pseudogene TRBV3-2) and TRBJ1-2, with unresolved D. Trimming took 1 base from V and 5 from J, leaving 8 bases between them. The CDR3 is made up of 13 amino acids. Germline V gives CDR1 LGHDT, CDR2 YNNKEL (reference sequence). The CDR3 DNA reads as TGTGCCAGCAGCCAAGTTACCGGATATGGCTACACCTTC. It specifies CASSQVTGYGYTF.

This clone was found once. V and J are TRBV19 and TRBJ2-2; 13 bases are a match to TRBD2. CDR1 is LNHDA and CDR2 is SQIVND in the germline V gene (reference sequence). J was trimmed by 5 bases and V by 8 bases; bases with no gene match: 5. The CDR3 spans 15 residues. The CDR3 bases are TGTGCCAGTGCCAGGACTAGCGGGAGAACCGGGGAGCTGTTTTTT. This translates into CASARTSGRTGELFF.